This section outlines one T cell receptor beta chain sequence together with its context. These data are taken from a study of blood T cell repertoires in COVID-19. Authors' processing steps: Researchers report that nucleated cell counts were estimated from reference gene primer amplification. The repertoire was sequenced with immunoSEQ multiplex PCR; TCRdb's copy has only in-frame clones and lacks some. V and J calls and clone size come straight from that table; D and trimming were deduced from the DNA. Counted here are fewer than 150,000 clones, 70% to 85% occurring once; the ten biggest clones make up 2.5% to 3%. This sequence originates from a man aged 45 to 65 with acute or convalescent COVID-19. The source material was peripheral blood.

The DNA of the CDR3 is TGTGCCACCAGCAGAGATTTCGGGGCCTACAATGAGCAGTTCTTC. Encoded protein: CATSRDFGAYNEQFF. The genes are TRBV15 and TRBJ2-1; D perhaps matches TRBD2 (5 bases). The CDR3 runs to 15 residues. V lost 0 bases to trimming and J lost 2 bases, with 8 bases between them. Germline V gives CDR1 LNHNV, CDR2 YYDKDF (reference sequence).